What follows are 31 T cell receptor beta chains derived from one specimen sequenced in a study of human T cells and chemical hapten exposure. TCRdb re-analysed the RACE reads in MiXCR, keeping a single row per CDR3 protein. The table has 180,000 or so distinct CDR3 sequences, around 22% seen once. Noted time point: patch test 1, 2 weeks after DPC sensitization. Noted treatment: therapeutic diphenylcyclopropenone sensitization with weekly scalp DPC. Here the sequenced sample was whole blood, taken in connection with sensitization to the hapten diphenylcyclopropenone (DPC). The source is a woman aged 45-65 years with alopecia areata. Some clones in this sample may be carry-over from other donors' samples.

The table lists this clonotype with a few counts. CDR3: CASSSDYGYTF. CDR3 in DNA: TGTGCCAGCAGCTCAGACTATGGCTACACCTTC. The J gene is TRBJ1-2, the V gene TRBV5-6; no definite D call. The CDR3 is made up of 11 amino acids. V was cut by 3 bases and J by 3 bases, with 3 bases left in between. Looked up from germline, CDR1 is SGHDT and CDR2 is YYEEEE.

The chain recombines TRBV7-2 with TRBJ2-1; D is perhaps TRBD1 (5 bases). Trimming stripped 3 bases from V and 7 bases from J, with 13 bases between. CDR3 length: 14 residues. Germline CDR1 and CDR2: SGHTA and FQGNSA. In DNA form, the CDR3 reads TGTGCCAGCAGCTTTTCAGGGATGGGAAATGAGCAGTTCTTC. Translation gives CASSFSGMGNEQFF.

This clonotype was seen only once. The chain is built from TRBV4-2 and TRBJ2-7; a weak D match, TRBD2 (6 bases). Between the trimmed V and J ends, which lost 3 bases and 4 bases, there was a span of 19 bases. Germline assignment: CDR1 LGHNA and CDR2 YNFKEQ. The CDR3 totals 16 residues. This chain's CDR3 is CASSQEGLTFRYEQYF. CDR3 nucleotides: TGTGCCAGCAGCCAGGAGGGACTTACGTTTCGTTACGAGCAGTACTTC.

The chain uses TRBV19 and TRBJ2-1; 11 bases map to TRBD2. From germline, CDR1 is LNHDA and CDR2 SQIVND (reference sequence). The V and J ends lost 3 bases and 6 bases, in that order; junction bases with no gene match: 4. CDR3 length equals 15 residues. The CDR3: CASSMLAGGRNEQFF. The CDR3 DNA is TGTGCCAGTAGTATGCTAGCGGGAGGTCGCAATGAGCAGTTCTTC.

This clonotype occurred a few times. Written as DNA, the CDR3 is TGTGCCAGCAGTTCCCTGGGGGCGATTGGCTACACCTTC. Translating it yields CASSSLGAIGYTF. The chain employs TRBV6-1 and TRBJ1-2; TRBD1 is a possible D gene (6 bases). The ends were cut back, 5 bases at V and 7 bases at J, with 14 bases in the middle. This CDR3 comprises 13 residues. Looked up from germline, CDR1 is MNHNS and CDR2 is SASEGT.

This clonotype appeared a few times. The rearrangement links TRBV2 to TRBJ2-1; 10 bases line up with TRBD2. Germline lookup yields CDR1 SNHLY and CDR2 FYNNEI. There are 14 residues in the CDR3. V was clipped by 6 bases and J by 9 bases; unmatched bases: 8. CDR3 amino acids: CASSAAGGPIEQFF. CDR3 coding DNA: TGTGCCAGCAGCGCAGCGGGAGGGCCAATTGAGCAGTTCTTC.

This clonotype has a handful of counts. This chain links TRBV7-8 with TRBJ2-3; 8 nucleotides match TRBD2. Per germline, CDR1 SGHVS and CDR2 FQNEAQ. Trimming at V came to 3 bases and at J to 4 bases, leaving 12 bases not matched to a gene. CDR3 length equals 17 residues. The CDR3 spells CASSLGRGLGTPDTQYF. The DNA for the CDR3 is TGTGCCAGCAGCTTGGGGCGGGGACTAGGGACACCAGATACGCAGTATTTT.

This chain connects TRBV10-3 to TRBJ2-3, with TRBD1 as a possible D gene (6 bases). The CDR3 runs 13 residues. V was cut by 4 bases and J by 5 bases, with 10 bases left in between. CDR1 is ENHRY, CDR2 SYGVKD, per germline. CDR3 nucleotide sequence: TGTGCCATCAGTGGCTTACAGGGAGATACGCAGTATTTT. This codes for CAISGLQGDTQYF.

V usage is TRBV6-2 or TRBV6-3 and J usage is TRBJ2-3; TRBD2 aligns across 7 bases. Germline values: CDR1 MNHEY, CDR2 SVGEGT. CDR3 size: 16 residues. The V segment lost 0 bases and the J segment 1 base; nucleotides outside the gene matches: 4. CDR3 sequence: CASSYSGREGTDTQYF. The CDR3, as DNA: TGTGCCAGCAGTTACTCGGGACGGGAGGGCACAGATACGCAGTATTTT.

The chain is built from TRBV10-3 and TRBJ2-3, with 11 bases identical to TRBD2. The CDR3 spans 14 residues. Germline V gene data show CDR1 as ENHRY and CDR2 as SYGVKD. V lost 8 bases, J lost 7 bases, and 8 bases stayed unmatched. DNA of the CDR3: TGTGCCATCGAGACTAGCGGGACTCGAAATACGCAGTATTTT. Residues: CAIETSGTRNTQYF.

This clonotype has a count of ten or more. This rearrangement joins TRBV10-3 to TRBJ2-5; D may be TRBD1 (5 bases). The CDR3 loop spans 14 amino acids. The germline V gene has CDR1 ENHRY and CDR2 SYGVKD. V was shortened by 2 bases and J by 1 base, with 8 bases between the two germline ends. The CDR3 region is CAISEGRVQETQYF. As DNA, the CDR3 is TGTGCCATCAGTGAGGGCAGGGTCCAAGAGACCCAGTACTTC.

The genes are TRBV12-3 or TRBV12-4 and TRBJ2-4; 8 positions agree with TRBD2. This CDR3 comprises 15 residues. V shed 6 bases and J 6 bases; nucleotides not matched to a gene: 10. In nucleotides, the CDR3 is TGTGCCAGCAGCCCGCTAGCGGGCGGGGTAAACATTCAGTACTTC. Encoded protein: CASSPLAGGVNIQYF.

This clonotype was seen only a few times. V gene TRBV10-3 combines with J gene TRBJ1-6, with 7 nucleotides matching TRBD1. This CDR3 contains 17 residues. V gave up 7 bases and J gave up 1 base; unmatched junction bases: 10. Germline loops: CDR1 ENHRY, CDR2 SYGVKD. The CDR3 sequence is CAIKADRPRSYNSPLHF. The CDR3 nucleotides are TGTGCCATCAAGGCGGACAGGCCCCGATCCTATAATTCACCCCTCCACTTT.

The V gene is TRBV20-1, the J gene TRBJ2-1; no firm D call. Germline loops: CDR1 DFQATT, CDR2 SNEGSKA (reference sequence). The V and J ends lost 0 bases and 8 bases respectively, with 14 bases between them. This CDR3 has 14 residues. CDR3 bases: TGCAGTGCTAGAGATCCGACTTCCCCCGATGAGCAGTTCTTC. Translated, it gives CSARDPTSPDEQFF.

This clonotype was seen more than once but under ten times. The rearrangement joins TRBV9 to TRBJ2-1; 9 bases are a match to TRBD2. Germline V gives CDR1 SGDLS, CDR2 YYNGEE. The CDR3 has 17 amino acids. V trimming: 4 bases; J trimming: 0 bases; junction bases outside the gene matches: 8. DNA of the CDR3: TGTGCCAGCAGCCCCAGGACTAGCGATTACTCCTACAATGAGCAGTTCTTC. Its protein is CASSPRTSDYSYNEQFF.

The CDR3 region is CASSLGLAGRWDEQFF. CDR3 sequence (DNA): TGTGCCAGCAGCCTGGGACTAGCGGGGAGATGGGATGAGCAGTTCTTC. V is TRBV9 and J is TRBJ2-1, with TRBD2 identical over 13 bases. The CDR3 is 16 residues long. CDR1 and CDR2 (germline): SGDLS, YYNGEE. V was clipped by 4 bases and J by 8 bases; unmatched bases: 9. The full variable domain, completed using reference TRBV9 and TRBJ2-1, is DSGVTQTPKHLITATGQRVTLRCSPRSGDLSVYWYQQSLDQGLQFLIQYYNGEERAKGNILERFSAQQFPDLHSELNLSSLELGDSALYFCASSLGLAGRWDEQFFGPGTRLTVL.

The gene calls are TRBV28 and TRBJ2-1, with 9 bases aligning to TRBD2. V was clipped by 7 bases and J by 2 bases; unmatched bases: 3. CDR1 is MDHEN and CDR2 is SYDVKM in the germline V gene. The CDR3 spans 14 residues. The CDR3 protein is CASKAGGTYNEQFF. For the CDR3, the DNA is TGTGCCAGCAAGGCGGGAGGGACCTACAATGAGCAGTTCTTC.

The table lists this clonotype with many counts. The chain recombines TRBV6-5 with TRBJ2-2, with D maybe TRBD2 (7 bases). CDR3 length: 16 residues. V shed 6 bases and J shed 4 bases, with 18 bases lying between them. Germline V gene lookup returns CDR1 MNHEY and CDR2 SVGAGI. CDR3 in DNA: TGTGCCAGCAGGTTAAGGGGGGGTTGGAGCACCGGGGAGCTGTTTTTT. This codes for CASRLRGGWSTGELFF.

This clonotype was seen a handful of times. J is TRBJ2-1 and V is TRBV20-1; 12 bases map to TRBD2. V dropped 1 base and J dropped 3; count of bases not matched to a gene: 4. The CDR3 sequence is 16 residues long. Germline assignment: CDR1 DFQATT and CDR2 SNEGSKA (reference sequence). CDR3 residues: CSARAGGLAGYNEQFF. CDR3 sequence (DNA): TGCAGTGCTAGAGCGGGGGGACTAGCGGGCTACAATGAGCAGTTCTTC.

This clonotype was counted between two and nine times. CDR3 residues: CASSRQPGANVLTF. CDR3 in DNA: TGTGCCAGCTCCCGACAGCCTGGGGCCAACGTCCTGACTTTC. The chain has TRBV7-2 and TRBJ2-6; D possibly corresponds to TRBD1 (5 bases). Germline CDR1 SGHTA, CDR2 FQGNSA. The V and J ends lost 8 bases and 2 bases respectively, with 10 bases between them. The CDR3 runs 14 residues.

The CDR3 DNA reads as TGTGCCAGCAGTTTAGTTGGGGGGATCGACGAAAAACTGTTTTTT. Protein product: CASSLVGGIDEKLFF. This chain connects TRBV12-3 or TRBV12-4 to TRBJ1-4; D perhaps matches TRBD1 (5 bases). This CDR3 region has 15 residues. The V gene lost 1 base and the J gene lost 8 bases, with 14 bases spanning the gap.

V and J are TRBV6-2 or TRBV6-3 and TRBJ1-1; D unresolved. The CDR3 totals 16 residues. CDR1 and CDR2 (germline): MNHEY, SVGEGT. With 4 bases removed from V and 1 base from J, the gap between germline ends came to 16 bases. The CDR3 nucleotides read TGTGCCAGCAGTTCGACCCTAGGTGGTCCGAACACTGAAGCTTTCTTT. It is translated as CASSSTLGGPNTEAFF.

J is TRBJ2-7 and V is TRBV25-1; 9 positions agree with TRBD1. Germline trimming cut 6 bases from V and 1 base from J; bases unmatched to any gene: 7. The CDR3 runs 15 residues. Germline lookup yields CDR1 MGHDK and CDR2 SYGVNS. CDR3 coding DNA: TGTGCCAGCAGGTACGGGACAGGGAGATCCTACGAGCAGTACTTC. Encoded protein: CASRYGTGRSYEQYF.

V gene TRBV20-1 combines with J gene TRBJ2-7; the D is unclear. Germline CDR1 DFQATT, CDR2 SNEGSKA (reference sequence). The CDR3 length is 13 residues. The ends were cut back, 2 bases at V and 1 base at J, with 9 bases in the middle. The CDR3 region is CSARQLSSYEQYF. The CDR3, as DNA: TGCAGTGCTAGACAGTTGAGTTCCTACGAGCAGTACTTC.

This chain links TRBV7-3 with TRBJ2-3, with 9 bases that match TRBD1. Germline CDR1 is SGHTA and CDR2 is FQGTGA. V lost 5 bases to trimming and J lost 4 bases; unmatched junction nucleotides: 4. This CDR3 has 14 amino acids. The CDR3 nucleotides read TGTGCCAGCAGCAGCAGGGACAGGGCAGATACGCAGTATTTT. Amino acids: CASSSRDRADTQYF. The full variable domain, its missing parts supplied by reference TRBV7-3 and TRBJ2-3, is GAGVSQTPSNKVTEKGKYVELRCDPISGHTALYWYRQSLGQGPEFLIYFQGTGAADDSGLPNDRFFAVRPEGSVSTLKIQRTERGDSAVYLCASSSRDRADTQYFGPGTRLTVL.

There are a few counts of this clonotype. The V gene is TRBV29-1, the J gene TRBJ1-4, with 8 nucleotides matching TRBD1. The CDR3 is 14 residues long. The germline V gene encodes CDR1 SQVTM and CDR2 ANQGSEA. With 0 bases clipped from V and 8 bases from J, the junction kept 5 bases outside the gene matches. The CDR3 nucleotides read TGCAGCGTTGAAGAGTCAGGGGGCTCGGAAAAACTGTTTTTT. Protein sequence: CSVEESGGSEKLFF. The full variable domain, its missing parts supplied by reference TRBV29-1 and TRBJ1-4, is SAVISQKPSRDICQRGTSLTIQCQVDSQVTMMFWYRQQPGQSLTLIATANQGSEATYESGFVIDKFPISRPNLTFSTLTVSNMSPEDSSIYLCSVEESGGSEKLFFGSGTQLSVL.

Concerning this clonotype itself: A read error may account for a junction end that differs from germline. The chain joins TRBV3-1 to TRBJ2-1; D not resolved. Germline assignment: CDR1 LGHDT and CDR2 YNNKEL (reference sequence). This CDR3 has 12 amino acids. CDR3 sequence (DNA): TGTGCCAGCAGCCAAGATTTGAGAGGACCAACCTTC. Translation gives CASSQDLRGPTF.

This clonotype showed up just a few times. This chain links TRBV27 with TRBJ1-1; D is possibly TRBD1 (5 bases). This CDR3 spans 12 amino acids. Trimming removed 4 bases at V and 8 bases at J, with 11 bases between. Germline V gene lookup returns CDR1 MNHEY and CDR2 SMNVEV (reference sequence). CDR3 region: CASSSPRGEAFF. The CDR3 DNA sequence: TGTGCCAGCAGTTCCCCGCGGGGGGAAGCTTTCTTT.

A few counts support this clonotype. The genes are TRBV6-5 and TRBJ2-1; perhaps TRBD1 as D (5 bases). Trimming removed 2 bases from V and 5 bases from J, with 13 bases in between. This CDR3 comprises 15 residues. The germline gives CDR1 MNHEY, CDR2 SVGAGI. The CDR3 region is CASSYPGRANNEQFF. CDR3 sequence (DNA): TGTGCCAGCAGTTACCCCGGCAGGGCAAACAATGAGCAGTTCTTC.

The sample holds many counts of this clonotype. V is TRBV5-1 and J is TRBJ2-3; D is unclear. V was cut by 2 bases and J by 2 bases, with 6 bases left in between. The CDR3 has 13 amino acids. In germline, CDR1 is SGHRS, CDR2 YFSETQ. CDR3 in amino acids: CASSLIYTDTQYF. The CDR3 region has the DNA TGCGCCAGCAGCTTAATCTACACAGATACGCAGTATTTT.

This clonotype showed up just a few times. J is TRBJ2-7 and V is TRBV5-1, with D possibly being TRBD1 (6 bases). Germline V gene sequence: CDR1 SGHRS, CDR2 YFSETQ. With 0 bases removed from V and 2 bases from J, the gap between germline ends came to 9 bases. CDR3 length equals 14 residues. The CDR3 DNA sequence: TGCGCCAGCAGCTTGGGCTACAGGGCCTACGAGCAGTACTTC. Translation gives CASSLGYRAYEQYF.